Listed below are T cell receptor beta chains from one sample, sequenced in a study of cytomegalovirus exposure and HLA in healthy donors. Profiled with immunoSEQ multiplex PCR; TCRdb holds only in-frame clones, not every one. Among around 180,000 clones, around 82% were seen once, and the ten largest hold more than 5%. The specimen sequenced was PBMCs. Receptors were obtained from a man aged 40-49 years in good health and CMV-seronegative. Both conserved end residues are part of each CDR3. The D gene is left open where the match is weak. Size values are once, few and many counts, or a class for expanded clones, and some rows have none.

d_call: -; clone_size: -; cdr3_length: 14; v_call: TRBV13; j_call: TRBJ2-3; cdr3_aa: CASRSGLSADTQYF; cdr3_nt: TGTGCCAGCAGATCGGGACTGTCAGCAGATACGCAGTATTTT
d_call: TRBD1; clone_size: -; cdr3_length: 14; v_call: TRBV4-3; j_call: TRBJ2-7; cdr3_aa: CASSPGTGVSEQYF; cdr3_nt: TGCGCCAGCAGCCCCGGGACAGGTGTCTCCGAGCAGTACTTC
d_call: -; clone_size: -; cdr3_length: 15; v_call: TRBV7-9; j_call: TRBJ1-4; cdr3_aa: CASSLGGGVNEKLFF; cdr3_nt: TGTGCCAGCAGCTTGGGCGGGGGAGTTAATGAAAAACTGTTTTTT
d_call: -; clone_size: few; cdr3_length: 13; v_call: TRBV30; j_call: TRBJ2-3; cdr3_aa: CAWSSGSLDTQYF; cdr3_nt: TGTGCCTGGAGTTCAGGGTCTCTAGATACGCAGTATTTT
d_call: TRBD2; clone_size: -; cdr3_length: 14; v_call: TRBV7-2; j_call: TRBJ2-1; cdr3_aa: CASAMMTSGNEQFF; cdr3_nt: TGTGCCAGCGCTATGATGACTAGCGGGAATGAGCAGTTCTTC
d_call: TRBD2; clone_size: -; cdr3_length: 18; v_call: TRBV4-3; j_call: TRBJ2-1; cdr3_aa: CASSTRTTGTSDYNEQFF; cdr3_nt: TGCGCCAGCAGCACCCGGACGACCGGGACTAGCGACTACAATGAGCAGTTCTTC
d_call: -; clone_size: -; cdr3_length: 13; v_call: TRBV7-9; j_call: TRBJ1-1; cdr3_aa: CASSSPGVTEAFF; cdr3_nt: TGTGCCAGCAGCAGCCCGGGAGTCACTGAAGCTTTCTTT
d_call: TRBD1; clone_size: -; cdr3_length: 15; v_call: TRBV5-6; j_call: TRBJ2-7; cdr3_aa: CASSLNYRGIDEQYF; cdr3_nt: TGTGCCAGCAGCTTAAATTACAGGGGTATCGACGAGCAGTACTTC
d_call: TRBD1; clone_size: -; cdr3_length: 16; v_call: TRBV7-2; j_call: TRBJ2-3; cdr3_aa: CASSAWTGGSTDTQYF; cdr3_nt: TGTGCCAGCAGCGCCTGGACAGGGGGCAGTACAGATACGCAGTATTTT
d_call: -; clone_size: -; cdr3_length: 12; v_call: TRBV19; j_call: TRBJ2-3; cdr3_aa: CASSIGGYTQYF; cdr3_nt: TGTGCCAGTAGTATAGGAGGTTATACGCAGTATTTT
d_call: TRBD2; clone_size: -; cdr3_length: 17; v_call: TRBV7-2; j_call: TRBJ2-3; cdr3_aa: CASSWTSGGPSTDTQYF; cdr3_nt: TGTGCCAGCAGCTGGACTAGCGGGGGGCCTAGCACAGATACGCAGTATTTT
d_call: -; clone_size: -; cdr3_length: 14; v_call: TRBV19; j_call: TRBJ1-5; cdr3_aa: CASSIERSYQPQHF; cdr3_nt: TGTGCCAGTAGTATCGAGAGGTCCTATCAGCCCCAGCATTTT
d_call: TRBD1; clone_size: -; cdr3_length: 14; v_call: TRBV7-2; j_call: TRBJ1-2; cdr3_aa: CASSLRQGAGGYTF; cdr3_nt: TGTGCCAGCAGCTTACGACAGGGGGCTGGCGGCTACACCTTC
d_call: TRBD1; clone_size: -; cdr3_length: 16; v_call: TRBV27; j_call: TRBJ1-2; cdr3_aa: CASSLSSGQVIFGYTF; cdr3_nt: TGTGCCAGCAGTTTAAGTTCGGGACAGGTTATCTTTGGCTACACCTTC
d_call: -; clone_size: -; cdr3_length: 13; v_call: TRBV4-1; j_call: TRBJ2-7; cdr3_aa: CASSQPGRYEQYF; cdr3_nt: TGCGCCAGCAGCCAACCCGGGAGATACGAGCAGTACTTC
d_call: -; clone_size: -; cdr3_length: 14; v_call: TRBV11-2; j_call: TRBJ2-1; cdr3_aa: CASSLERGYHEQFF; cdr3_nt: TGTGCCAGCAGCTTAGAACGCGGGTACCATGAGCAGTTCTTC
d_call: -; clone_size: -; cdr3_length: 13; v_call: TRBV7-8; j_call: TRBJ2-5; cdr3_aa: CASSLRAQETQYF; cdr3_nt: TGTGCCAGCAGCCTAAGAGCCCAAGAGACCCAGTACTTC
d_call: -; clone_size: -; cdr3_length: 14; v_call: TRBV27; j_call: TRBJ2-5; cdr3_aa: CASSRRQLQETQYF; cdr3_nt: TGTGCCAGCAGTCGCCGACAGCTCCAAGAGACCCAGTACTTC
d_call: -; clone_size: -; cdr3_length: 18; v_call: TRBV10-3; j_call: TRBJ2-5; cdr3_aa: CAIRAGQRGNRGVETQYF; cdr3_nt: TGTGCCATCAGGGCGGGGCAGCGGGGGAACAGGGGAGTAGAGACCCAGTACTTC
d_call: TRBD1; clone_size: once; cdr3_length: 15; v_call: TRBV10-1; j_call: TRBJ1-5; cdr3_aa: CASSRGQYSNQPQHF; cdr3_nt: TGCGCCAGCAGTCGGGGACAGTATAGCAATCAGCCCCAGCATTTT
d_call: -; clone_size: -; cdr3_length: 11; v_call: TRBV18; j_call: TRBJ1-3; cdr3_aa: CASSRGDTIYF; cdr3_nt: TGTGCCAGCTCGCGGGGGGACACCATATATTTT
d_call: -; clone_size: -; cdr3_length: 18; v_call: TRBV4-2; j_call: TRBJ2-2; cdr3_aa: CASSQARGAGGNTGELFF; cdr3_nt: TGTGCCAGCAGCCAAGCCAGGGGGGCCGGGGGTAACACCGGGGAGCTGTTTTTT
d_call: TRBD1; clone_size: -; cdr3_length: 15; v_call: TRBV7-2; j_call: TRBJ1-3; cdr3_aa: CASRYTGGVGNTIYF; cdr3_nt: TGTGCCAGCAGATACACAGGGGGCGTTGGAAACACCATATATTTT
d_call: -; clone_size: few; cdr3_length: 12; v_call: TRBV12-5; j_call: TRBJ1-1; cdr3_aa: CASGLVSGVAFF; cdr3_nt: TGTGCTAGTGGTTTGGTTTCCGGAGTCGCTTTCTTT
d_call: -; clone_size: few; cdr3_length: 13; v_call: TRBV25-1; j_call: TRBJ2-7; cdr3_aa: CASSDIFPYEQYF; cdr3_nt: TGTGCCAGCAGTGATATATTTCCCTACGAGCAGTACTTC
d_call: TRBD2; clone_size: -; cdr3_length: 18; v_call: TRBV5-6; j_call: TRBJ2-5; cdr3_aa: CASSLGPLAGTRGETQYF; cdr3_nt: TGTGCCAGCAGCTTAGGTCCACTAGCGGGGACCAGAGGGGAGACCCAGTACTTC
d_call: -; clone_size: -; cdr3_length: 15; v_call: TRBV5-1; j_call: TRBJ2-2; cdr3_aa: CASSLGGDASGELFF; cdr3_nt: TGCGCCAGCAGCTTGGGCGGGGATGCCTCCGGGGAGCTGTTTTTT
d_call: TRBD2; clone_size: few; cdr3_length: 16; v_call: TRBV5-1; j_call: TRBJ2-1; cdr3_aa: CASSLNPRGRPGEQFF; cdr3_nt: TGCGCCAGCAGCTTGAATCCTCGCGGGAGACCCGGGGAGCAGTTCTTC
d_call: -; clone_size: -; cdr3_length: 14; v_call: TRBV21-1; j_call: TRBJ1-4; cdr3_aa: CASRAAGYNEKLFF; cdr3_nt: TGTGCCAGCAGAGCCGCAGGCTATAATGAAAAACTGTTTTTT
d_call: -; clone_size: -; cdr3_length: 12; v_call: TRBV29-1; j_call: TRBJ1-2; cdr3_aa: CSVEAASYGYTF; cdr3_nt: TGCAGCGTTGAAGCAGCGTCCTATGGCTACACCTTC
d_call: -; clone_size: -; cdr3_length: 12; v_call: TRBV5-4; j_call: TRBJ2-7; cdr3_aa: CASSLSGEGNYF; cdr3_nt: TGTGCCAGCAGCCTGTCAGGGGAGGGAAATTACTTC
d_call: TRBD1; clone_size: -; cdr3_length: 16; v_call: TRBV18; j_call: TRBJ1-1; cdr3_aa: CASSPSGQGARTEAFF; cdr3_nt: TGTGCCAGCTCACCTTCGGGACAGGGGGCAAGGACTGAAGCTTTCTTT
d_call: -; clone_size: -; cdr3_length: 14; v_call: TRBV11-2; j_call: TRBJ1-2; cdr3_aa: CASSLGLAGVGYTF; cdr3_nt: TGTGCCAGCAGCTTGGGACTGGCCGGGGTGGGCTACACCTTC
d_call: -; clone_size: -; cdr3_length: 16; v_call: TRBV7-9; j_call: TRBJ2-2; cdr3_aa: CASRISPRDDTGELFF; cdr3_nt: TGTGCCAGCAGAATCTCTCCGCGGGACGACACCGGGGAGCTGTTTTTT
d_call: -; clone_size: -; cdr3_length: 18; v_call: TRBV14; j_call: TRBJ2-1; cdr3_aa: CASSQERGTSLSYNEQFF; cdr3_nt: TGTGCCAGCAGCCAAGAACGGGGAACTAGCTTGTCCTACAATGAGCAGTTCTTC
d_call: -; clone_size: few; cdr3_length: 13; v_call: TRBV30; j_call: TRBJ1-2; cdr3_aa: CAWRYTKDYGYTF; cdr3_nt: TGTGCCTGGAGATATACTAAGGACTATGGCTACACCTTC
d_call: -; clone_size: -; cdr3_length: 14; v_call: TRBV19; j_call: TRBJ2-1; cdr3_aa: CASSGHGKANEQFF; cdr3_nt: TGTGCCAGTAGTGGCCACGGGAAAGCCAATGAGCAGTTCTTC
d_call: TRBD2; clone_size: -; cdr3_length: 14; v_call: TRBV25-1; j_call: TRBJ2-2; cdr3_aa: CASSEAGVGGELFF; cdr3_nt: TGTGCCAGCAGTGAAGCGGGGGTGGGCGGGGAGCTGTTTTTT
d_call: TRBD2; clone_size: -; cdr3_length: 15; v_call: TRBV30; j_call: TRBJ2-7; cdr3_aa: CAWSVGPAGAYEQYF; cdr3_nt: TGTGCCTGGAGTGTGGGACCAGCGGGGGCCTACGAGCAGTACTTC
d_call: TRBD1; clone_size: -; cdr3_length: 13; v_call: TRBV7-7; j_call: TRBJ1-2; cdr3_aa: CASSPGQGYGYTF; cdr3_nt: TGTGCCAGCAGCCCAGGACAGGGTTATGGCTACACCTTC
d_call: -; clone_size: -; cdr3_length: 13; v_call: TRBV25-1; j_call: TRBJ1-2; cdr3_aa: CASSEPANYGYTF; cdr3_nt: TGTGCCAGCAGTGAACCCGCTAACTATGGCTACACCTTC
d_call: TRBD1; clone_size: -; cdr3_length: 14; v_call: TRBV5-1; j_call: TRBJ2-5; cdr3_aa: CASSFGQGQETQYF; cdr3_nt: TGCGCCAGCAGCTTCGGACAGGGGCAAGAGACCCAGTACTTC
d_call: -; clone_size: -; cdr3_length: 14; v_call: TRBV19; j_call: TRBJ1-3; cdr3_aa: CASSTQVDGNTIYF; cdr3_nt: TGTGCCAGTAGTACACAGGTTGACGGAAACACCATATATTTT
d_call: -; clone_size: -; cdr3_length: 14; v_call: TRBV7-2; j_call: TRBJ1-3; cdr3_aa: CASSLASVGNTIYF; cdr3_nt: TGTGCCAGCAGCTTAGCGAGCGTGGGAAACACCATATATTTT
d_call: -; clone_size: -; cdr3_length: 15; v_call: TRBV2; j_call: TRBJ2-6; cdr3_aa: CASSSQGSGANVLTF; cdr3_nt: TGTGCCAGCAGTTCACAGGGCTCTGGGGCCAACGTCCTGACTTTC
d_call: -; clone_size: once; cdr3_length: 14; v_call: TRBV13; j_call: TRBJ1-1; cdr3_aa: CASSPGHQDTEAFF; cdr3_nt: TGTGCCAGCAGCCCGGGACACCAGGACACTGAAGCTTTCTTT